Each of the 2 T cell receptor beta chains below was sequenced from the same sample in a study of T cell responses to AZD1222 COVID-19 vaccine. Assay used: immunoSEQ multiplex PCR; TCRdb lists only in-frame clones, some missing. The data hold about 25,000 clones, with approximately 90% observed a single time. Sequencing was performed on peripheral blood, taken 28 days after the second AZD1222 dose. All receptors come from an adult who received the AZD1222 COVID-19 vaccine.

There are a few counts of this clone. The chain's CDR3 is CASSHSYNSPLHF. CDR3 bases: TGTGCCAGCAGCCACTCCTATAATTCACCCCTCCACTTT. This rearrangement joins TRBV9 to TRBJ1-6; D call uncertain. The CDR3 loop spans 13 amino acids. Germline loops: CDR1 SGDLS, CDR2 YYNGEE. Trimming left V 4 bases short and J 0 bases short, with 2 bases between.

The rearrangement joins TRBV23-1 to TRBJ2-7; 8 bases agree with TRBD1. TRBV23-1 is designated an ORF whose function remains uncertain. The CDR3 length is 16 residues. Trimming removed 0 bases from V and 0 bases from J; junction bases left unmatched: 4. Here the CDR3 reads CASSQSGQGSSYEQYF. The DNA for the CDR3 is TGCGCCAGCAGTCAATCTGGACAGGGCAGCTCCTACGAGCAGTACTTC.